This T cell receptor (beta chain) was observed in a study of cytomegalovirus exposure and HLA in healthy donors. A remark on this clone: The antigen is not known.

Study observations and caveats: Across donors, sequencing depth was assumed by presence/absence analyses to be roughly uniform. There was a cluster of highly shared sequence variants that was likely a sequencing artifact.

V was pared by 5 bases and J by 7 bases, with 10 bases of the junction left unmatched. The length of the CDR3 is 15 residues. Germline V gene sequence: CDR1 SEHNR, CDR2 FQNEAQ (reference sequence). In the PCR, 60 Vbeta and 13 Jbeta primers were used. Sequencing was performed with immunoSEQ multiplex PCR; in TCRdb, only in-frame clones are kept and a portion is missing. The sample holds some 130,000 clones, 60% to 85% seen once. Sequenced: PBMCs. The receptor comes from a young woman in good health and CMV-seropositive. The chain carries TRBV7-9 and TRBJ2-3, with 9 nucleotides matching TRBD2. This chain's CDR3 is CASSLQAGGHYTQYF. CDR3 nucleotides: TGTGCCAGCAGCCTTCAAGCGGGGGGCCACTATACGCAGTATTTT.